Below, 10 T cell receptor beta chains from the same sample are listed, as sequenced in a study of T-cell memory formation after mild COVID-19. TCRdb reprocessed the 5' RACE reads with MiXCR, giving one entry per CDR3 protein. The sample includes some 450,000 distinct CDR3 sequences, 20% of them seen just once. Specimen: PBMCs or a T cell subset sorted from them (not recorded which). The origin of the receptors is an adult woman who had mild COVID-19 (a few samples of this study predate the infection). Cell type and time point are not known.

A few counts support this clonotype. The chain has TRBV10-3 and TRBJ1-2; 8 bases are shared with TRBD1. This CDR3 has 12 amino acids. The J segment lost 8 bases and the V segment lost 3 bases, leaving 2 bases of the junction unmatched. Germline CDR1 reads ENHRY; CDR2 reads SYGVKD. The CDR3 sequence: CAISEQGEGYTF. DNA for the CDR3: TGTGCCATCAGTGAACAGGGGGAAGGCTACACCTTC.

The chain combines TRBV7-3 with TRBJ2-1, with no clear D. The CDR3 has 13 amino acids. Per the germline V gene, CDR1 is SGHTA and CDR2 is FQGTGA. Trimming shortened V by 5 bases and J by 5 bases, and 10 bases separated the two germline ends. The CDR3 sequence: CASSPRPNNEQFF. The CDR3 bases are TGTGCCAGCAGCCCGCGACCCAACAATGAGCAGTTCTTC.

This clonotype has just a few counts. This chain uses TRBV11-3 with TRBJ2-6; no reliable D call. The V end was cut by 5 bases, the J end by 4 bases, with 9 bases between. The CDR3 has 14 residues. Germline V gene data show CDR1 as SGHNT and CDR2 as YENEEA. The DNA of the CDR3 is TGTGCCAGCAGCGCCCCCTGGGGGGCCAACGTCCTGACTTTC. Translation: CASSAPWGANVLTF. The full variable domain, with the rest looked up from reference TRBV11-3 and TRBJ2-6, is EAGVVQSPRYKIIEKKQPVAFWCNPISGHNTLYWYLQNLGQGPELLIRYENEEAVDDSQLPKDRFSAERLKGVDSTLKIQPAELGDSAVYLCASSAPWGANVLTFGAGSRLTVL.

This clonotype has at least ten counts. CDR3 nucleotide sequence: TGCGCCAGCAGCCAAGTTGGACAAGAGACCCAGTACTTC. Translation gives CASSQVGQETQYF. The chain couples TRBV4-1 to TRBJ2-5; D is undetermined. The CDR3 totals 13 residues. Trimming removed 1 base from V and 2 bases from J, with 5 bases in between. Germline lookup yields CDR1 MGHRA and CDR2 YSYEKL.

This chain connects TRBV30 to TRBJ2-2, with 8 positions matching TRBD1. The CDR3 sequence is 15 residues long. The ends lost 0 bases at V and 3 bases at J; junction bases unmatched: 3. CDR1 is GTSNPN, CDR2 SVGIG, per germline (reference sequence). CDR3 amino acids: CAWSVQGADTGELFF. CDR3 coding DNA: TGTGCCTGGAGTGTCCAGGGGGCGGACACCGGGGAGCTGTTTTTT. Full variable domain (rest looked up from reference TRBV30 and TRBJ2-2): SQTIHQWPATLVQPVGSPLSLECTVEGTSNPNLYWYRQAAGRGLQLLFYSVGIGQISSEVPQNLSASRPQDRQFILSSKKLLLSDSGFYLCAWSVQGADTGELFFGEGSRLTVL.

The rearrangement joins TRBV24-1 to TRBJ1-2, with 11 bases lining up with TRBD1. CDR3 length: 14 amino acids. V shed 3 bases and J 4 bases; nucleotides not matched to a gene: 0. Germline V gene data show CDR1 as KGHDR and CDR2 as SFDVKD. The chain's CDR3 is CATSDGTGGYGYTF. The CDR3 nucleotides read TGTGCCACCAGTGATGGGACAGGGGGCTATGGCTACACCTTC.

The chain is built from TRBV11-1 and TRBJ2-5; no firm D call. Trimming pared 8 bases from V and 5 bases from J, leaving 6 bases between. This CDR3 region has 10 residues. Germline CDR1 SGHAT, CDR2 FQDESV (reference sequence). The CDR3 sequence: CASGMETQYF. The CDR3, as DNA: TGTGCCAGCGGAATGGAGACCCAGTACTTC.

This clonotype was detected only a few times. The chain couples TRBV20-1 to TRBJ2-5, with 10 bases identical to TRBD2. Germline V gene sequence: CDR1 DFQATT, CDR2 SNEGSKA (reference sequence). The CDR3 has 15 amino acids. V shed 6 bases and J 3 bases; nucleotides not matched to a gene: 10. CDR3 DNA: TGCAGTGCCTGGACTAGCGGCCTAATTAAAGAGACCCAGTACTTC. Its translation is CSAWTSGLIKETQYF.

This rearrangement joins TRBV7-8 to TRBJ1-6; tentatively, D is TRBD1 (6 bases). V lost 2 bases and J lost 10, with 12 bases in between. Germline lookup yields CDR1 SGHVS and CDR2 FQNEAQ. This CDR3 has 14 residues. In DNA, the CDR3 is TGTGCCAGCAGCTTATTACAGGGAGGGTCACCCCTCCACTTT. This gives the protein CASSLLQGGSPLHF.

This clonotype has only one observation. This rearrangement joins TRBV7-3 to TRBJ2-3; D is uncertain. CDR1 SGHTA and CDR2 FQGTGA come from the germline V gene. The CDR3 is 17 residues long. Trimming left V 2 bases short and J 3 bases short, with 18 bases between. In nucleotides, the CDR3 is TGTGCCAGCAGCTTAGGCCCCCCGGGCTCTGGTACAGATACGCAGTATTTT. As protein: CASSLGPPGSGTDTQYF.